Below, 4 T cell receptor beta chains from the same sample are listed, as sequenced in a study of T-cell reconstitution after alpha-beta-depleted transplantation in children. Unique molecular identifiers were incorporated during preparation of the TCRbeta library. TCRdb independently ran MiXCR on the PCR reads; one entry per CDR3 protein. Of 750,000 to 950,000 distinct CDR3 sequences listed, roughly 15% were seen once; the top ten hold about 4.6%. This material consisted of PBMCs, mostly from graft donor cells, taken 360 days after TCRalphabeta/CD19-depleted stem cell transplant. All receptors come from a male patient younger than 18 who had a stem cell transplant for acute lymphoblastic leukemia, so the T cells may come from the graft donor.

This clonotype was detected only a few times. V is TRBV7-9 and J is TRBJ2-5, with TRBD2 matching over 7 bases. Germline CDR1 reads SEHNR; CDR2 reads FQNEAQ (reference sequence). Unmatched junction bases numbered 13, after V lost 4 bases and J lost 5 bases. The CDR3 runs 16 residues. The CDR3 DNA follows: TGTGCCAGCAGCTCAGCAGTTCGACTAGCCTTCGAGACCCAGTACTTC. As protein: CASSSAVRLAFETQYF.

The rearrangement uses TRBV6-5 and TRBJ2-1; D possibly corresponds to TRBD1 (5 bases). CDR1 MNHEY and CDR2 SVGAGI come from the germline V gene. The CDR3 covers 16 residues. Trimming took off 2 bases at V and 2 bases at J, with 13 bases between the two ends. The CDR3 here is CASSYGAAGPYNEQFF. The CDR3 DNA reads TGTGCCAGCAGTTACGGAGCAGCAGGGCCCTACAATGAGCAGTTCTTC.

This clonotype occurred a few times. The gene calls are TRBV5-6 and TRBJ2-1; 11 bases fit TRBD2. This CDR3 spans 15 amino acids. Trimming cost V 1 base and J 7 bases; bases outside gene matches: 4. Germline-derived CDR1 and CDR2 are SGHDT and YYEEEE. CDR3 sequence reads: CASSLRLAGPNEQFF. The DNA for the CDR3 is TGTGCCAGCAGCTTGAGACTAGCGGGACCAAATGAGCAGTTCTTC.

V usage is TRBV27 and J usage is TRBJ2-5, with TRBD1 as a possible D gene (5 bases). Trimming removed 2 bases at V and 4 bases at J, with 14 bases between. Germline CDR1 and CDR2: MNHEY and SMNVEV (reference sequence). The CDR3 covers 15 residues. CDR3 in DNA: TGTGCCAGCAGTTTAGTCGTCTCAGGGTCAGAGACCCAGTACTTC. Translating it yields CASSLVVSGSETQYF.